What follows is one T cell receptor (beta chain) and its context. Germline V CDR1 and CDR2: SGHDN, FVKESK. This CDR3 contains 18 residues. V gave up 0 bases and J gave up 3 bases; unmatched junction bases: 10. These data originate in a study of blood T cell repertoires in COVID-19. Using immunoSEQ multiplex PCR, the repertoire was profiled, and TCRdb retains in-frame clones only, with some absent. The table lists approximately 50,000 clones, roughly 90% of them singletons, with more than 3% in the top ten. Sequenced: peripheral blood. This TCR came from a human donor in a cohort sampled during active COVID-19. This sequence joins TRBV14 and TRBJ2-3; TRBD2 aligns across 9 bases. DNA for the CDR3: TGTGCCAGCAGCCAAGATTTCCCCGGCGGGGGGGTAACAGATACGCAGTATTTT. This translates into CASSQDFPGGGVTDTQYF.